Presented here are 31 T cell receptor beta chains from one specimen sequenced in a study of CD8+CD57+ T cells in acquired aplastic anemia. Profiling that covered TCR beta VDJ and CDR3 relied on genomic DNA as its template. Each CDR3 protein is one row after TCRdb ran MiXCR on the reads. The sample has about 210,000 distinct CDR3 sequences, 34% seen once. Specimen: sorted CD4+, CD8+, or CD8+CD57+ T cells (not recorded which) from PBMCs. These receptors were obtained from a human donor in good health, serving as a control.

This clonotype was observed many times. The chain is built from TRBV10-2 and TRBJ2-3; 9 nucleotides line up with TRBD2. CDR1 WSHSY and CDR2 SAAADI come from the germline V gene. The junction had 5 bases not matched to a gene; V was cut back by 2 bases and J by 2 bases. This CDR3 spans 16 amino acids. The CDR3 nucleotides read TGCGCCAGCAGTGAGGGGAGGACTAGCGACACAGATACGCAGTATTTT. Translating gives CASSEGRTSDTDTQYF.

The V and J genes are TRBV12-3 or TRBV12-4 and TRBJ2-1; D gene uncertain. This CDR3 spans 11 amino acids. V lost 7 bases, J lost 12 bases, and 13 bases lay in between. In nucleotides, the CDR3 is TGTGCCAGCACCACTGGTTGGTTGCAGTTCTTC. Encoded protein: CASTTGWLQFF.

This clonotype has ten or more counts. J is TRBJ2-7 and V is TRBV3-1, with D maybe TRBD1 (6 bases). CDR1 and CDR2 (germline): LGHDT, YNNKEL (reference sequence). Trimming took 4 bases from V and 0 from J, leaving 16 bases between them. The length of the CDR3 is 16 residues. The CDR3 spells CASSPRFTGSSYEQYF. Written as DNA, the CDR3 is TGTGCCAGCAGCCCCAGGTTTACAGGGTCCTCCTACGAGCAGTACTTC.

This clonotype was seen only a few times. The rearrangement links TRBV6-1 to TRBJ2-3; D is unresolved. Germline loops: CDR1 MNHNS, CDR2 SASEGT. The CDR3 is 10 amino acids. Trimming left V 8 bases short and J 4 bases short, with 4 bases between. The CDR3 here is CASGSDTQYF. The CDR3 region has the DNA TGTGCCAGCGGTTCAGATACGCAGTATTTT.

The chain couples TRBV2 to TRBJ2-1, with TRBD1 as a possible D gene (6 bases). This CDR3 region has 13 residues. V lost 5 bases and J 5 bases, leaving 10 bases between the germline ends. Per the germline V gene, CDR1 is SNHLY and CDR2 is FYNNEI. The CDR3 coding sequence is TGTGCCAGCAGTCGGGACATAGACAATGAGCAGTTCTTC. This translates into CASSRDIDNEQFF. The full variable domain, its missing parts supplied by reference TRBV2 and TRBJ2-1, is EPEVTQTPSHQVTQMGQEVILRCVPISNHLYFYWYRQILGQKVEFLVSFYNNEISEKSEIFDDQFSVERPDGSNFTLKIRSTKLEDSAMYFCASSRDIDNEQFFGPGTRLTVL.

This clonotype was detected only a few times. At one boundary the junction diverges from the germline segment, which might be a read error. J is TRBJ1-2 and V is TRBV24-1; a weak D match, TRBD1 (5 bases). The germline V gene encodes CDR1 KGHDR and CDR2 SFDVKD. This CDR3 region has 13 residues. In DNA form, the CDR3 reads TGTGCCATCAGTGAGTCGGGGCAGAATGGCTACACCTTC. Translating gives CAISESGQNGYTF.

The sample holds a few counts of this clonotype. A much larger clone is a single base away; this may be a read error. The V and J genes are TRBV5-1 and TRBJ1-2; no definite D call. V was cut by 6 bases and J by 1 base, with 13 bases left in between. CDR3 length: 14 amino acids. In germline, CDR1 is SGHRS, CDR2 YFSETQ. CDR3 in amino acids: CASNLDASNYGYTF. In DNA, the CDR3 is TGCGCCAGCAACCTGGACGCCAGTAACTATGGCTACACCTTC.

This clonotype showed up just a few times. This chain uses TRBV12-3 or TRBV12-4 with TRBJ2-1; TRBD2 matches at 7 bases. The CDR3 extends over 15 amino acids. With V trimmed by 2 bases and J by 9 bases, 10 bases remained unmatched. The CDR3 region has the DNA TGTGCCAGCAGTTTATCGGGCGGGAGAGAGGTTGAGCAGTTCTTC. Translation: CASSLSGGREVEQFF.

The chain is built from TRBV2 and TRBJ2-7; D is unresolved. Germline V gene sequence: CDR1 SNHLY, CDR2 FYNNEI. CDR3 length equals 15 residues. V was clipped by 6 bases and J by 1 base, with 16 bases between them. The CDR3 DNA reads as TGTGCCAGCAGGTCGGCTGGGAAGGGTTCCTACGAGCAGTACTTC. The encoded protein is CASRSAGKGSYEQYF.

This clonotype was counted at least ten times. The V gene is TRBV20-1, the J gene TRBJ1-2, with D tentatively TRBD1 (6 bases). The ends were cut back, 6 bases at V and 4 bases at J, with 12 bases in the middle. This CDR3 is 12 amino acids long. Germline lookup yields CDR1 DFQATT and CDR2 SNEGSKA (reference sequence). The CDR3 DNA is TGCAGTGCATTACAGGGTACCTATGGCTACACCTTC. Its translation is CSALQGTYGYTF.

The count of this clonotype is one. This chain connects TRBV6-2 or TRBV6-3 to TRBJ1-2; 9 bases agree with TRBD1. CDR3 size: 15 residues. Germline V gene data show CDR1 as MNHEY and CDR2 as SVGEGT. The V gene end was trimmed by 6 bases and the J gene end by 4 bases; junction bases not matched to a gene: 9. The CDR3 reads CASSLGTGNTYGYTF. In DNA form, the CDR3 reads TGTGCCAGCAGCCTTGGGACAGGGAACACCTATGGCTACACCTTC.

The rearrangement joins TRBV4-2 to TRBJ2-6; D is uncertain. Germline CDR1 is LGHNA and CDR2 is YNFKEQ. V lost 4 bases and J lost 1, with 11 bases in between. The CDR3 extends over 16 amino acids. CDR3 coding DNA: TGTGCCAGCAGCCCTTTTCTAAAGTCTGGGGCCAACGTCCTGACTTTC. Encoded protein: CASSPFLKSGANVLTF.

As regards this clonotype: A much more abundant neighbour one base away suggests this may be a read error. The chain employs TRBV2 and TRBJ2-7; D call uncertain. This CDR3 contains 15 residues. Deletions cut 6 bases from V and 2 bases from J, with 17 bases between. CDR1 is SNHLY, CDR2 FYNNEI, per germline. CDR3 protein: CASSRFARSAYEQYF. The DNA of the CDR3 is TGTGCCAGCAGCCGTTTTGCCCGCAGCGCCTACGAGCAGTACTTC. The whole variable domain, filled in from reference TRBV2 and TRBJ2-7, reads EPEVTQTPSHQVTQMGQEVILRCVPISNHLYFYWYRQILGQKVEFLVSFYNNEISEKSEIFDDQFSVERPDGSNFTLKIRSTKLEDSAMYFCASSRFARSAYEQYFGPGTRLTVT.

This clonotype has at least ten counts. The V and J genes are TRBV20-1 and TRBJ2-1, with D perhaps matching TRBD2 (6 bases). Germline CDR1 and CDR2: DFQATT and SNEGSKA (reference sequence). CDR3 length: 15 residues. CDR3 DNA sequence: TGCAGCGCGGAGGGCCAGGGACTCTCCTACAATGAGCAGTTCTTC. Protein: CSAEGQGLSYNEQFF.

The sample holds many counts of this clonotype. The chain is built from TRBV2 and TRBJ1-1, with TRBD1 matching 7 bases. The V gene end was trimmed by 5 bases and the J gene end by 3 bases; junction bases not matched to a gene: 6. This CDR3 has 14 amino acids. Looked up from germline, CDR1 is SNHLY and CDR2 is FYNNEI. The CDR3 loop reads CASSRRGEDTEAFF. In DNA form, the CDR3 reads TGTGCCAGCAGTCGCAGGGGGGAGGACACTGAAGCTTTCTTT. The full variable domain, rest sourced from reference TRBV2 and TRBJ1-1, is EPEVTQTPSHQVTQMGQEVILRCVPISNHLYFYWYRQILGQKVEFLVSFYNNEISEKSEIFDDQFSVERPDGSNFTLKIRSTKLEDSAMYFCASSRRGEDTEAFFGQGTRLTVV.

The sample holds many counts of this clonotype. The J gene is TRBJ2-1, the V gene TRBV7-7; 12 nucleotides match TRBD2. J gave up 9 bases and V 2 bases, and 5 bases lay outside the gene matches. The CDR3 covers 15 residues. Per germline, CDR1 SSHAT and CDR2 FNYEAQ (reference sequence). CDR3: CASSLRLAGVAEQFF. The DNA for the CDR3 is TGTGCCAGCAGCTTAAGACTAGCGGGAGTAGCTGAGCAGTTCTTC.

To note about this clonotype: The junction shows a germline mismatch at one end, possibly a read error. This chain links TRBV10-3 with TRBJ1-1; TRBD1 might be the D (6 bases). Germline V gene data show CDR1 as ENHRY and CDR2 as SYGVKD. The CDR3 has 15 amino acids. The CDR3: CASSTRGIGYTEAFF. CDR3 nucleotide sequence: TGTGCCAGCAGTACCAGGGGTATCGGCTACACTGAAGCTTTCTTT.

The rearrangement joins TRBV12-3 or TRBV12-4 to TRBJ1-2, with 9 positions matching TRBD1. V lost 6 bases and J lost 6; bases outside the gene matches: 11. The CDR3 contains 15 residues. The CDR3 here is CASSKYRGPGDGYTF. The CDR3 nucleotides read TGTGCCAGCAGCAAGTACAGGGGGCCTGGTGATGGCTACACCTTC.

This clonotype was seen many times. The chain links TRBV20-1 to TRBJ2-7; no firm D call. V was clipped by 1 base and J by 6 bases, with 10 bases between them. Germline CDR1 reads DFQATT; CDR2 reads SNEGSKA (reference sequence). This CDR3 region has 12 residues. The DNA for the CDR3 is TGCAGTGCTAGAGGTCTGGAATTCGAGCAGTACTTC. Protein: CSARGLEFEQYF.

Concerning this clonotype: This may be a read error: a much more frequent sequence differs by one nucleotide. The CDR3 does not end in the conserved phenylalanine or tryptophan, so this is likely a read error. The CDR3 nucleotides are TGTGCCAGCAGCTTATGGGCTAGCGGTGACAATGAGCAGTTCCTC. It codes for CASSLWASGDNEQFL. The rearrangement joins TRBV7-3 to TRBJ2-1, with TRBD2 identical over 7 bases. Germline V CDR1 and CDR2: SGHTA, FQGTGA. This CDR3 is built from 15 residues. Losses at the gene ends were 2 bases for V and 5 bases for J; bases not matched to a gene: 6.

This clonotype has a count of ten or more. The chain is built from TRBV7-8 and TRBJ2-5, with no clear D. V was trimmed by 6 bases and J by 2 bases, leaving 13 bases between them. The CDR3 has 14 residues. In germline, CDR1 is SGHVS, CDR2 FQNEAQ. The CDR3 spells CASRDPGHQETQYF. For the CDR3, the DNA is TGTGCCAGCAGGGACCCGGGCCATCAAGAGACCCAGTACTTC.

In its sample, this clonotype was seen many times. This sequence joins TRBV2 and TRBJ1-6; the D is unclear. Trimming removed 6 bases from V and 0 bases from J, with 9 bases in between. The CDR3 consists of 15 residues. The germline V gene has CDR1 SNHLY and CDR2 FYNNEI. This CDR3 reads CASSVRSSYNSPLHF. The CDR3, as DNA: TGTGCCAGCAGCGTCAGGAGCTCCTATAATTCACCCCTCCACTTT.

With respect to this clonotype: No conserved phenylalanine or tryptophan ends this CDR3, so it is likely a read error. V usage is TRBV24-1 and J usage is TRBJ1-6; D is possibly TRBD1 (5 bases). Germline V gene lookup returns CDR1 KGHDR and CDR2 SFDVKD. The V and J ends lost 7 bases and 9 bases respectively, with 15 bases between them. The CDR3 contains 14 residues. As DNA, the CDR3 is TGTGCCACCAGGGACACATCCCGGGGTTCACCCCTCCACCTT. Translation gives CATRDTSRGSPLHL.

The chain carries TRBV20-1 and TRBJ1-4; D is possibly TRBD1 (5 bases). The CDR3 sequence is 14 residues long. Germline CDR1 reads DFQATT; CDR2 reads SNEGSKA (reference sequence). V was trimmed by 6 bases and J by 8 bases, leaving 19 bases between them. The CDR3 DNA follows: TGCAGTGCCCCACCGGGGCCGAAATCGGAAAAACTGTTTTTT. It is translated as CSAPPGPKSEKLFF.

The chain carries TRBV7-9 and TRBJ1-2; D is perhaps TRBD1 (6 bases). With 5 bases removed from V and 3 bases from J, the gap between germline ends came to 16 bases. Germline assignment: CDR1 SEHNR and CDR2 FQNEAQ (reference sequence). The CDR3 contains 15 residues. CDR3 loop: CASSVRDTTHYGYTF. The CDR3 nucleotides read TGTGCCAGCAGCGTCCGGGACACAACCCACTATGGCTACACCTTC.

This rearrangement joins TRBV25-1 to TRBJ1-1, with D possibly being TRBD1 (6 bases). V gave up 7 bases and J gave up 4 bases, with 16 bases separating them. The CDR3 contains 14 residues. Germline-derived CDR1 and CDR2 are MGHDK and SYGVNS. The CDR3 DNA follows: TGTGCCAGCATGGGGGCAGGGGAGGGCACTGAAGCTTTCTTT. Translation: CASMGAGEGTEAFF.

Of note for this clonotype: It may be a read error: a sequence one base away is much more abundant. This chain links TRBV7-8 with TRBJ1-1, with D unresolved. Germline CDR1 SGHVS, CDR2 FQNEAQ. This CDR3 is 13 amino acids long. V gave up 8 bases and J gave up 4 bases, with 14 bases separating them. CDR3 sequence: CASGYSAGTEAFF. CDR3 nucleotide sequence: TGTGCCAGCGGTTACTCGGCAGGCACTGAAGCTTTCTTT.

In this sample, this clonotype turned up many times. The chain uses TRBV12-3 or TRBV12-4 and TRBJ2-3, with a weak D call TRBD2 (5 bases). CDR3 size: 15 residues. V lost 7 bases and J 0 bases, leaving 14 bases between the germline ends. The CDR3: CASTKAVPSTDTQYF. In DNA, the CDR3 is TGTGCCAGCACTAAAGCGGTGCCTAGCACAGATACGCAGTATTTT.

This clonotype appeared many times. This rearrangement joins TRBV7-9 to TRBJ1-4; 9 bases are shared with TRBD1. V shed 3 bases and J 4 bases; nucleotides not matched to a gene: 3. In germline, CDR1 is SEHNR, CDR2 FQNEAQ (reference sequence). The CDR3 totals 15 residues. CDR3 amino acids: CASSFGQGNNEKLFF. CDR3 in DNA: TGTGCCAGCAGCTTCGGACAGGGGAATAATGAAAAACTGTTTTTT.

This sequence joins TRBV5-1 and TRBJ1-6; 9 positions match TRBD1. Per the germline V gene, CDR1 is SGHRS and CDR2 is YFSETQ. The CDR3 contains 15 residues. The ends lost 2 bases at V and 7 bases at J; junction bases unmatched: 4. The CDR3 nucleotides are TGCGCCAGCAGCTTACGGACAGGGGCAAATTCACCCCTCCACTTT. The encoded protein is CASSLRTGANSPLHF.

A few counts support this clonotype. V gene TRBV15 combines with J gene TRBJ2-7; a possible D gene is TRBD1 (6 bases). The CDR3 covers 14 residues. Per germline, CDR1 LNHNV and CDR2 YYDKDF (reference sequence). V dropped 1 base and J dropped 0 bases, with 7 bases sitting between them. CDR3 region: CATSRAGDSYEQYF. CDR3 in DNA: TGTGCCACCAGCAGAGCAGGGGACTCCTACGAGCAGTACTTC. Complete variable domain (other parts from reference TRBV15 and TRBJ2-7): DAMVIQNPRYQVTQFGKPVTLSCSQTLNHNVMYWYQQKSSQAPKLLFHYYDKDFNNEADTPDNFQSRRPNTSFCFLDIRSPGLGDTAMYLCATSRAGDSYEQYFGPGTRLTVT.